One and the same sample provided the 21 T cell receptor beta chains below, sequenced in a study of cytomegalovirus exposure and HLA in healthy donors. Method: immunoSEQ multiplex PCR; TCRdb's copy keeps in-frame clones and lacks some. The table includes fewer than 200,000 clones, around nine tenths detected once. The sample consisted of PBMCs. The receptor set was obtained from a woman aged 25 to 39 in good health and CMV-seronegative.

J is TRBJ1-4 and V is TRBV11-2, with a weak D call TRBD1 (5 bases). CDR3 length equals 14 residues. Trimming cost V 6 bases and J 7 bases, with 15 bases left between them. The germline V gene encodes CDR1 SGHAT and CDR2 FQNNGV. The CDR3 is CASRSGQGSEKLFF. The DNA for the CDR3 is TGTGCCAGCAGGTCCGGGCAGGGTAGTGAAAAACTGTTTTTT.

In this sample, this clone turned up once. The V gene is TRBV6-5, the J gene TRBJ1-4; no firm D call. The CDR3 sequence is 11 residues long. V was cut by 6 bases and J by 6 bases, with 5 bases left in between. From germline, CDR1 is MNHEY and CDR2 SVGAGI. The CDR3 DNA reads TGTGCCAGCAGACCGGATGAAAAACTGTTTTTT. It codes for CASRPDEKLFF.

The V call is TRBV9, the J call TRBJ2-3, with 12 bases identical to TRBD2. The CDR3 length is 16 residues. J was trimmed by 5 bases and V by 3 bases; bases with no gene match: 7. The germline V gene has CDR1 SGDLS and CDR2 YYNGEE. The CDR3 loop reads CASSALLAGGRDTQYF. CDR3 coding DNA: TGTGCCAGCAGCGCGCTACTAGCGGGGGGACGAGATACGCAGTATTTT.

CDR3 protein: CASSSGPTGGFTDTQYF. The CDR3 bases are TGTGCCAGCAGCTCGGGGCCAACAGGGGGTTTTACAGATACGCAGTATTTT. This chain uses TRBV5-4 with TRBJ2-3; 8 bases map to TRBD1. V was clipped by 3 bases and J by 3 bases; unmatched bases: 12. This CDR3 has 17 residues. CDR1 SGHNT and CDR2 YYREEE come from the germline V gene (reference sequence).

This chain joins TRBV25-1 and TRBJ2-6, with TRBD1 identical over 9 bases. This CDR3 comprises 17 residues. V lost 5 bases and J lost 0; bases outside the gene matches: 5. CDR1 and CDR2 from the germline V gene are MGHDK and SYGVNS. CDR3 in DNA: TGTGCCAGCAGTCCGGGACAGGGTAACTCTGGGGCCAACGTCCTGACTTTC. Protein sequence: CASSPGQGNSGANVLTF.

The J gene is TRBJ2-5, the V gene TRBV9; possibly TRBD2 for D (5 bases). Trimming pared 0 bases from V and 2 bases from J, leaving 8 bases between. This CDR3 spans 14 amino acids. Per germline, CDR1 SGDLS and CDR2 YYNGEE. For the CDR3, the DNA is TGTGCCAGCAGCGTAGCAGGAGGTCAAGAGACCCAGTACTTC. This gives the protein CASSVAGGQETQYF.

V usage is TRBV29-1 and J usage is TRBJ1-2; D is ambiguous. Per the germline V gene, CDR1 is SQVTM and CDR2 is ANQGSEA. V was clipped by 0 bases and J by 1 base, with 3 bases between them. The CDR3 is 12 residues long. Here the CDR3 DNA reads TGCAGCGTTGAAGAGAGTAACTATGGCTACACCTTC. Protein product: CSVEESNYGYTF.

This sequence joins TRBV7-6 and TRBJ1-1; tentative D call: TRBD1 (5 bases). The germline CDR1 and CDR2 sequences are SGHVS and FNYEAQ. The CDR3 contains 15 residues. V gave up 5 bases and J gave up 0 bases, with 13 bases separating them. CDR3 DNA: TGTGCCAGCAGCACCTCGACAGACATGAACACTGAAGCTTTCTTT. Its translation: CASSTSTDMNTEAFF.

The gene calls are TRBV27 and TRBJ2-7; 8 bases match TRBD1. CDR1 and CDR2 (germline): MNHEY, SMNVEV (reference sequence). Trimming at V came to 10 bases and at J to 4 bases, leaving 15 bases not matched to a gene. CDR3 length equals 15 residues. CDR3: CAKLRGLIREYEQYF. DNA of the CDR3: TGTGCCAAGCTCAGGGGGCTTATAAGGGAATACGAGCAGTACTTC.

This chain uses TRBV29-1 with TRBJ2-5, with 14 positions matching TRBD2. Germline trimming cut 0 bases from V and 5 bases from J; bases unmatched to any gene: 17. CDR1 and CDR2 from the germline V gene are SQVTM and ANQGSEA. The CDR3 consists of 20 residues. CDR3 bases: TGCAGCGTTGAAGATCTGGGTTTGGGACTAGCGGGGGAGCCCTCGGAGACCCAGTACTTC. Its protein product is CSVEDLGLGLAGEPSETQYF. Looking up the rest from reference TRBV29-1 and TRBJ2-5 gives the full variable domain: SAVISQKPSRDICQRGTSLTIQCQVDSQVTMMFWYRQQPGQSLTLIATANQGSEATYESGFVIDKFPISRPNLTFSTLTVSNMSPEDSSIYLCSVEDLGLGLAGEPSETQYFGPGTRLLVL.

This chain joins TRBV13 and TRBJ2-7; 7 bases align to TRBD2. In germline, CDR1 is PRHDT, CDR2 FYEKMQ (reference sequence). With V trimmed by 5 bases and J by 3 bases, 10 bases remained unmatched. The length of the CDR3 is 15 residues. This CDR3 reads CASSPGGGGSYEQYF. For the CDR3, the DNA is TGTGCCAGCAGCCCGGGTGGGGGGGGTAGCTACGAGCAGTACTTC.

The rearrangement links TRBV5-6 to TRBJ2-4; tentative D call: TRBD2 (7 bases). This CDR3 is 13 amino acids long. V shed 3 bases and J shed 16 bases, with 20 bases lying between them. Per germline, CDR1 SGHDT and CDR2 YYEEEE. CDR3: CASSWGVWGGLYF. CDR3 DNA: TGTGCCAGCAGCTGGGGGGTTTGGGGGGGCCTTTACTTC.

This clone turned up a few times. The DNA of the CDR3 is TGTGCCAGCAGTTACCCCATAATGGGGCCGGGTACTGAAGCTTTCTTT. It is translated as CASSYPIMGPGTEAFF. The chain couples TRBV6-5 to TRBJ1-1; D is possibly TRBD1 (5 bases). The CDR3 sequence is 16 residues long. Germline V gives CDR1 MNHEY, CDR2 SVGAGI. V was clipped by 2 bases and J by 5 bases, with 18 bases between them.

The chain recombines TRBV27 with TRBJ1-6, with D perhaps TRBD1 (5 bases). Germline V gives CDR1 MNHEY, CDR2 SMNVEV (reference sequence). V lost 3 bases and J 8 bases, leaving 11 bases between the germline ends. CDR3 size: 14 residues. CDR3 region: CASSLGGVDSPLHF. The CDR3 DNA reads as TGTGCCAGCAGTTTGGGGGGAGTGGATTCACCCCTCCACTTT.

The rearrangement links TRBV5-1 to TRBJ2-7, with 15 nucleotides matching TRBD2. The V segment lost 3 bases and the J segment 3 bases; nucleotides outside the gene matches: 7. The germline CDR1 and CDR2 sequences are SGHRS and YFSETQ. This CDR3 is 17 amino acids long. The CDR3 is CASSSGLAGGPGYEQYF. CDR3 sequence (DNA): TGCGCCAGCAGCTCGGGACTAGCGGGGGGCCCGGGCTACGAGCAGTACTTC.

This rearrangement joins TRBV4-1 to TRBJ1-2; tentative D call: TRBD1 (5 bases). The CDR3 covers 15 residues. Trimming took off 2 bases at V and 1 base at J, with 11 bases between the two ends. The germline V gene encodes CDR1 MGHRA and CDR2 YSYEKL. The CDR3 protein is CASSQRTGDNYGYTF. The CDR3 DNA sequence: TGCGCCAGCAGCCAAAGGACGGGGGATAACTATGGCTACACCTTC.

The rearrangement uses TRBV19 and TRBJ2-1, with 8 positions matching TRBD1. Trimming cost V 2 bases and J 1 base; bases outside gene matches: 1. The germline V gene encodes CDR1 LNHDA and CDR2 SQIVND (reference sequence). This CDR3 contains 15 residues. This CDR3 is CASSITGGSYNEQFF. For the CDR3, the DNA is TGTGCCAGTAGTATAACAGGGGGGTCCTACAATGAGCAGTTCTTC.

The rearrangement uses TRBV6-5 and TRBJ1-4; 7 bases match TRBD1. V shed 7 bases and J 8 bases; nucleotides not matched to a gene: 10. This CDR3 is built from 14 residues. Germline values: CDR1 MNHEY, CDR2 SVGAGI. The CDR3 is CASTKQGRGEKLFF. CDR3 coding DNA: TGTGCCAGCACCAAACAGGGGCGAGGAGAAAAACTGTTTTTT.

This clone has more than one count but fewer than ten. The V and J genes are TRBV2 and TRBJ2-3, with D perhaps TRBD2 (7 bases). Germline V gene lookup returns CDR1 SNHLY and CDR2 FYNNEI. The CDR3 is made up of 13 amino acids. V shed 8 bases and J shed 6 bases, with 15 bases lying between them. Here the CDR3 DNA reads TGTGCCAGCGAGGGGGGGGCCCCCGATACGCAGTATTTT. It specifies CASEGGAPDTQYF.

The chain recombines TRBV6-1 with TRBJ2-7, with TRBD2 matching over 8 bases. This CDR3 comprises 14 residues. The J segment lost 9 bases and the V segment lost 5 bases, leaving 12 bases of the junction unmatched. Germline V gene data show CDR1 as MNHNS and CDR2 as SASEGT. The CDR3: CASSLGSGVRGQYF. The CDR3 DNA reads as TGTGCCAGCAGTCTAGGTAGCGGGGTAAGGGGGCAGTACTTC.

The chain combines TRBV19 with TRBJ1-6; tentatively, D is TRBD1 (6 bases). There are 16 residues in the CDR3. The V and J ends lost 7 bases and 4 bases respectively, with 17 bases between them. The germline V gene encodes CDR1 LNHDA and CDR2 SQIVND (reference sequence). The CDR3, as DNA: TGTGCCAGTACCCAACTGGGGGCAGGGTATAATTCACCCCTCCACTTT. Protein product: CASTQLGAGYNSPLHF.